The clone carrying this TCR beta chain has only a few counts. The antigen remains undetermined. The data were taken from a study of liver allograft versus peripheral blood T cells. For the study at large: Hepatic allograft T cell receptor repertoires were evaluated relative to those present in recipients' peripheral blood. Study conclusions and caveats: Reportedly, liver allograft T cell receptor repertoires differed from peripheral blood ones.

A single record per CDR3 protein comes from TCRdb applying MiXCR to the reads. The table includes 13,000 or so distinct CDR3 sequences, about 18% detected once. The J segment lost 3 bases and the V segment lost 5 bases, leaving 9 bases of the junction unmatched. The CDR3 spans 15 residues. This clonotype originated in a human patient who had a liver transplant. Some T cells may be provided by the graft donor. V is TRBV12-3 or TRBV12-4 and J is TRBJ2-5; 7 bases line up with TRBD2. The CDR3, as DNA: TGTGCCAGCAGTCCCGGGACTAATGAGGAAGAGACCCAGTACTTC. Protein sequence: CASSPGTNEEETQYF.